These 20 T cell receptor beta chains share one sample of origin, sequenced in a study of breast tumors, draining lymph nodes, adjacent tissues (dated by TCRdb to 2016 to 2017). The receptor library was made with multiplex PCR. Sequencing used an Illumina HiSeq 2000. The public sequencing data were trimmed at Q25 with fastp and processed into clonotypes with MiXCR by TCRdb, which kept only in-frame beta chains. A single entry per CDR3 protein holds the most common genes and DNA from its merged rows. In all, the sample holds more than 250,000 distinct CDR3 sequences, and 30% of those were seen once. The ten largest clones take up more than 1% of the sample. The lymph node samples were taken from the axillary draining lymph nodes of breast cancer patients. Sequencing was performed on axillary lymph node tissue. The receptors derive from a female donor with breast cancer. Some clones in this sample may be carry-over from other donors' samples.

This clonotype appeared a few times. V is TRBV30 and J is TRBJ2-2; D remains unclear. Deletions cut 1 base from V and 3 bases from J, with 12 bases between. The V gene's germline CDR1 is GTSNPN and CDR2 SVGIG (reference sequence). There are 15 residues in the CDR3. CDR3: CAWSAGSHYTGELFF. The CDR3 DNA is TGTGCCTGGAGTGCTGGCAGTCACTACACCGGGGAGCTGTTTTTT.

Remarks on this clonotype: A much bigger clone sits one base away, suggesting this may be a read error. J is TRBJ1-2 and V is TRBV7-2; weak D call: TRBD1 (5 bases). Trimming took off 4 bases at V and 5 bases at J, with 29 bases between the two ends. Germline loops: CDR1 SGHTA, CDR2 FQGNSA. This CDR3 is built from 19 residues. The CDR3 nucleotides read TGTGCCAGCAGCTCCCATGGGGTAGAGGGACTCCGAGAACGGTATGGCTACACCTTC. Its translation is CASSSHGVEGLRERYGYTF.

Ten or more counts support this clonotype. The V gene is TRBV20-1, the J gene TRBJ2-7, with TRBD1 as a possible D gene (5 bases). The germline V gene encodes CDR1 DFQATT and CDR2 SNEGSKA (reference sequence). The CDR3 loop spans 14 amino acids. Trimming removed 6 bases at V and 6 bases at J, with 21 bases between. Here the CDR3 reads CSAPKDIASSEQYF. The CDR3 bases are TGCAGTGCGCCTAAGGACATAGCCTCTAGCGAGCAGTACTTC.

This clonotype has a handful of counts. The chain is built from TRBV18 and TRBJ2-1; no firm D call. Germline CDR1 is KGHSH and CDR2 is LQKENI. The CDR3 is 13 residues long. Trimming took off 5 bases at V and 3 bases at J, with 8 bases between the two ends. The CDR3 DNA reads as TGTGCCAGCTCATATCTGGTCTACAATGAGCAGTTCTTC. As protein: CASSYLVYNEQFF.

On this clonotype: No conserved phenylalanine or tryptophan ends this CDR3, so it is likely a read error. It is unclear where the CDR3 begins or ends on the DNA, so no DNA is shown, and the CDR3 is as TCRdb lists it. The rearrangement links TRBV20-1 to TRBJ2-3; TRBD2 reflects the table's D call only, with no check against the DNA. The germline gives CDR1 DFQATT, CDR2 SNEGSKA (reference sequence). The CDR3 region is 14 residues in length, termini included. The CDR3 region is CSAKASGRADTQCL.

This clonotype was seen at least ten times. The chain carries TRBV20-1 and TRBJ1-3; D uncertain. V lost 6 bases and J 2 bases, leaving 14 bases between the germline ends. From germline, CDR1 is DFQATT and CDR2 SNEGSKA (reference sequence). This CDR3 has 14 residues. CDR3 amino acids: CSAPWPGTGNTIYF. The CDR3 bases are TGCAGTGCCCCCTGGCCGGGGACTGGAAACACCATATATTTT.

This clonotype has just one count. This sequence joins TRBV28 and TRBJ1-4; the D gene is possibly TRBD1 (5 bases). Germline CDR1 is MDHEN and CDR2 is SYDVKM. V lost 6 bases and J lost 8, with 13 bases in between. CDR3 size: 13 residues. CDR3 in amino acids: CASRPRAGEKLFF. Here the CDR3 DNA reads TGTGCCAGCAGGCCCAGGGCAGGAGAAAAACTGTTTTTT.

As concerns this clonotype: This may come from a read error, since a much larger clone is one base off. This sequence joins TRBV6-5 and TRBJ1-5; 8 nucleotides agree with TRBD1. The CDR3 sequence is 17 residues long. Germline V lookup: CDR1 MNHEY, CDR2 SVGAGI. V lost 11 bases to trimming and J lost 6 bases; unmatched junction nucleotides: 21. The CDR3: CAAGDRPHMGRSQPQHF. The DNA for the CDR3 is TGTGCCGCGGGGGACAGGCCACACATGGGTCGCAGTCAGCCCCAGCATTTT.

This clonotype was found many times. V gene TRBV6-6 combines with J gene TRBJ1-6; D perhaps matches TRBD1 (5 bases). The V gene lost 7 bases and the J gene lost 11 bases, with 18 bases spanning the gap. CDR3 length equals 14 residues. Germline lookup yields CDR1 MNHNY and CDR2 SVGAGI (reference sequence). CDR3 amino acids: CASTNGALGPPLHF. The CDR3 DNA reads TGTGCCAGCACCAATGGGGCGCTTGGGCCACCCCTCCACTTT.

The genes are TRBV18 and TRBJ2-2; no clear D gene. V was clipped by 6 bases and J by 0 bases, with 8 bases between them. This CDR3 has 14 residues. Germline V gives CDR1 KGHSH, CDR2 LQKENI. The CDR3 loop reads CASSPDPNTGELFF. The DNA of the CDR3 is TGTGCCAGCTCCCCGGACCCGAACACCGGGGAGCTGTTTTTT.

This clonotype was counted many times. The rearrangement joins TRBV5-4 to TRBJ2-1; 13 bases are a match to TRBD2. Germline V gene lookup returns CDR1 SGHNT and CDR2 YYREEE (reference sequence). This CDR3 is 15 amino acids long. V was pared by 5 bases and J by 7 bases, with 6 bases of the junction left unmatched. The CDR3 region is CASRTGTSGINEQFF. CDR3 nucleotides: TGTGCCAGCAGGACCGGGACTAGCGGGATTAATGAGCAGTTCTTC. Complete variable domain (other parts from reference TRBV5-4 and TRBJ2-1): ETGVTQSPTHLIKTRGQQVTLRCSSQSGHNTVSWYQQALGQGPQFIFQYYREEENGRGNFPPRFSGLQFPNYSSELNVNALELDDSALYLCASRTGTSGINEQFFGPGTRLTVL.

The chain uses TRBV7-8 and TRBJ1-1; D perhaps matches TRBD1 (6 bases). V lost 4 bases, J lost 0 bases, and 15 bases lay in between. The CDR3 has 16 amino acids. CDR1 is SGHVS and CDR2 is FQNEAQ in the germline V gene. CDR3 nucleotide sequence: TGTGCCAGCAGCTCTACAAGGGGGGGAATGAACACTGAAGCTTTCTTT. The encoded protein is CASSSTRGGMNTEAFF.

Comment on this clonotype: The CDR3 does not close with the conserved phenylalanine or tryptophan, likely indicating a read error. No DNA is shown, since the ends of the CDR3 on it are uncertain; the CDR3 is the one TCRdb lists. This sequence joins TRBV5-1 and TRBJ2-6; TRBD1 is the table's D call and was not checked against the DNA. Including both end residues, the CDR3 is 8 amino acids long. CDR1 SGHRS and CDR2 YFSETQ come from the germline V gene. The CDR3 spells CASSGGTS.

The rearrangement joins TRBV5-1 to TRBJ1-6, with D maybe TRBD1 (5 bases). The V end lost 4 bases, the J end lost 7 bases, and 24 bases lay between the germline ends. The germline gives CDR1 SGHRS, CDR2 YFSETQ. This CDR3 has 18 residues. CDR3 amino acids: CASSRGASGARENSPLHF. CDR3 sequence (DNA): TGCGCCAGCAGCCGCGGGGCTAGCGGTGCCAGGGAGAATTCACCCCTCCACTTT.

The CDR3 protein is CSAPGLAESTDTQYF. CDR3 bases: TGCAGTGCCCCGGGACTAGCGGAAAGCACAGATACGCAGTATTTT. The chain employs TRBV20-1 and TRBJ2-3; 11 nucleotides align to TRBD2. The CDR3 loop spans 15 amino acids. V was pared by 6 bases and J by 0 bases, with 5 bases of the junction left unmatched. Germline V gene sequence: CDR1 DFQATT, CDR2 SNEGSKA (reference sequence).

This clonotype has a count of ten or more. The chain uses TRBV19 and TRBJ2-1; the match to TRBD2 covers 9 bases. The V and J ends lost 5 bases and 5 bases, in that order; junction bases with no gene match: 10. Germline-derived CDR1 and CDR2 are LNHDA and SQIVND (reference sequence). The CDR3 length is 16 residues. The CDR3 spells CASSPEGSGGNNEQFF. CDR3 DNA sequence: TGTGCCAGTAGTCCCGAGGGTAGCGGGGGAAACAATGAGCAGTTCTTC.

The chain combines TRBV20-1 with TRBJ2-1; 15 positions match TRBD2. CDR1 is DFQATT and CDR2 is SNEGSKA in the germline V gene (reference sequence). V trimming: 1 base; J trimming: 7 bases; junction bases outside the gene matches: 14. CDR3 length equals 19 residues. CDR3 in DNA: TGCAGTGCTAGAGGTCTGAGGGGACTAGCGGGAGGAGACGTAAATGAGCAGTTCTTC. It codes for CSARGLRGLAGGDVNEQFF.

The chain combines TRBV7-8 with TRBJ2-4, with D tentatively TRBD1 or TRBD2 (5 bases each). The CDR3 sequence is 16 residues long. Trimming took off 1 base at V and 0 bases at J, with 10 bases between the two ends. Germline V gene lookup returns CDR1 SGHVS and CDR2 FQNEAQ. The CDR3 DNA follows: TGTGCCAGCAGCTTAGGGGGGTTCGGAGCCAAAAACATTCAGTACTTC. It specifies CASSLGGFGAKNIQYF.

This clonotype occurred many times. The genes are TRBV4-1 and TRBJ2-7, with 8 bases that match TRBD1. Germline V gives CDR1 MGHRA, CDR2 YSYEKL. V trimming: 0 bases; J trimming: 0 bases; junction bases outside the gene matches: 10. This CDR3 spans 18 amino acids. CDR3 amino acids: CASSQEGLRTGSSYEQYF. In nucleotides, the CDR3 is TGCGCCAGCAGCCAAGAGGGGCTCCGGACAGGGAGCTCCTACGAGCAGTACTTC.

This clonotype was seen at least ten times. J is TRBJ2-2 and V is TRBV11-3, with D possibly matching TRBD2 (5 bases). The CDR3 length is 15 residues. The germline gives CDR1 SGHNT, CDR2 YENEEA. V dropped 6 bases and J dropped 4 bases, with 15 bases sitting between them. DNA of the CDR3: TGTGCCAGCAGAAAACCCCCTAGCCTCACCGGGGAGCTGTTTTTT. This encodes CASRKPPSLTGELFF.